The 2 T cell receptor beta chains given below trace back to one sample, sequenced in a study of early T cells in non-severe SARS-CoV-2 infection. One entry per CDR3 protein, called by TCRdb with MiXCR from the 5' RACE reads. The data contain around 57,000 distinct CDR3 sequences, 12% of them singletons. Source material: whole blood. These receptors were collected from an adult who was a healthcare worker with PCR-confirmed SARS-CoV-2 infection or an uninfected control (not recorded which).

The table lists this clonotype with a few counts. V usage is TRBV9 and J usage is TRBJ1-5; the D gene is possibly TRBD1 (6 bases). Germline values: CDR1 SGDLS, CDR2 YYNGEE. V was trimmed by 3 bases and J by 9 bases, leaving 13 bases between them. This CDR3 region has 13 residues. This chain's CDR3 is CASSAYTGRPQHF. The CDR3 coding sequence is TGTGCCAGCAGCGCATATACAGGGAGGCCCCAGCATTTT.

The gene calls are TRBV9 and TRBJ2-5; 12 nucleotides match TRBD2. Trimming at V came to 4 bases and at J to 1 base, leaving 5 bases not matched to a gene. The CDR3 contains 16 residues. Germline V lookup: CDR1 SGDLS, CDR2 YYNGEE. The CDR3 region has the DNA TGTGCCAGCAGCCCAGGACTAGCGGGGCTCCAAGAGACCCAGTACTTC. This encodes CASSPGLAGLQETQYF.